What follows are 22 T cell receptor beta chains derived from one specimen sequenced in a study of low-dose radiotherapy and immunotherapy resistance in tumors. Alpha- and beta-chain coverage of first-strand cDNA came from TRAV- and TRBV-specific primers. The authors ran about 18 PCR cycles to amplify TCRs with a constant-region primer and V-primer adapter. TCRdb passed the reads through MiXCR, listing each CDR3 protein once. Seen here are tens of thousands of distinct CDR3 sequences, less than 35% observed once, and the top ten hold approximately 10%. Time point in this sample: before trial treatment. The source material was PBMCs, sampled before treatment. Receptors were obtained from a female donor with ovarian cancer.

The chain is built from TRBV5-4 and TRBJ1-6, with D maybe TRBD1 (5 bases). In germline, CDR1 is SGHNT, CDR2 YYREEE (reference sequence). The V gene lost 4 bases and the J gene lost 0 bases, with 11 bases spanning the gap. This CDR3 region has 16 residues. CDR3 bases: TGTGCCAGCAGCCAAGGGGAAAACTCCTATAATTCACCCCTCCACTTT. Residues: CASSQGENSYNSPLHF.

This clonotype occurred a few times. The gene calls are TRBV27 and TRBJ2-1; D is perhaps TRBD2 (6 bases). Trimming cost V 3 bases and J 2 bases, with 14 bases left between them. The CDR3 sequence is 16 residues long. Germline lookup yields CDR1 MNHEY and CDR2 SMNVEV (reference sequence). DNA of the CDR3: TGTGCCAGCAGTTTCTCGGGGAGGACACCCTACAATGAGCAGTTCTTC. It specifies CASSFSGRTPYNEQFF.

This clonotype was recorded a few times. Only one base separates this from a far larger clonotype, so it likely reflects a read error. The V call is TRBV6-8, the J call TRBJ2-1; D may be TRBD1 or TRBD2 (6 bases each). CDR3 size: 14 residues. Germline CDR1 reads MNHGY; CDR2 reads SAAAGT. Trimming left V 6 bases short and J 10 bases short, with 19 bases between. As DNA, the CDR3 is TGTGCCAGCAGCCAACGGGGGCGGACCAACGAGCAGTTCTTC. Amino acids: CASSQRGRTNEQFF.

This clonotype was seen repeatedly, ten times or more. The rearrangement uses TRBV12-3 or TRBV12-4 and TRBJ1-1; D might be TRBD1 (5 bases). V was cut by 2 bases and J by 2 bases, with 15 bases left in between. This CDR3 has 16 residues. For the CDR3, the DNA is TGTGCCAGCAGTTTAAGGGTGGGACTGATAAACACTGAAGCTTTCTTT. Protein sequence: CASSLRVGLINTEAFF.

Turning to this clonotype: With a far larger clone one base away, a read error is the likely cause. The J gene is TRBJ2-1, the V gene TRBV13; TRBD2 matches at 9 bases. The CDR3 runs to 15 residues. Germline CDR1 PRHDT, CDR2 FYEKMQ (reference sequence). The trim removed 8 bases at V and 2 bases at J, leaving 7 bases unmatched. The CDR3 reads CASSLAGAAYNEQFF. The CDR3 bases are TGTGCCAGCTCTTTAGCGGGGGCCGCCTACAATGAGCAGTTCTTC.

The chain has TRBV6-6 and TRBJ2-3; 10 bases are a match to TRBD2. Germline V gene sequence: CDR1 MNHNY, CDR2 SVGAGI (reference sequence). The CDR3 runs 15 residues. J lost 11 bases, V lost 6 bases, and 14 bases had no gene match. Here the CDR3 reads CASRPTGSSGGWQYF. The CDR3 nucleotides are TGTGCCAGCAGGCCAACTGGTTCTAGCGGGGGTTGGCAGTATTTT.

This clonotype was observed at least ten times. The chain recombines TRBV20-1 with TRBJ2-1, with TRBD2 identical over 12 bases. The ends lost 5 bases at V and 4 bases at J; junction bases unmatched: 3. Germline lookup yields CDR1 DFQATT and CDR2 SNEGSKA (reference sequence). The CDR3 loop spans 14 amino acids. The CDR3 loop reads CSAQLAGGYNEQFF. The DNA for the CDR3 is TGCAGTGCTCAACTAGCGGGGGGATACAATGAGCAGTTCTTC.

The sample holds many counts of this clonotype. The chain recombines TRBV7-8 with TRBJ2-1; 13 nucleotides align to TRBD2. Germline assignment: CDR1 SGHVS and CDR2 FQNEAQ. With V trimmed by 4 bases and J by 9 bases, 9 bases remained unmatched. The CDR3 has 16 residues. CDR3 nucleotide sequence: TGTGCCAGCAGCTCGATTACTAGCGGGGGGGGACGTGAGCAGTTCTTC. It translates to CASSSITSGGGREQFF. Together with reference TRBV7-8 and TRBJ2-1, the CDR3 gives the full variable domain: GAGVSQSPRYKVAKRGQDVALRCDPISGHVSLFWYQQALGQGPEFLTYFQNEAQLDKSGLPSDRFFAERPEGSVSTLKIQRTQQEDSAVYLCASSSITSGGGREQFFGPGTRLTVL.

This rearrangement joins TRBV18 to TRBJ2-6; maybe TRBD1 (5 bases). V lost 0 bases and J lost 2, with 8 bases in between. The CDR3 runs 16 residues. Germline V lookup: CDR1 KGHSH, CDR2 LQKENI. In DNA, the CDR3 is TGTGCCAGCTCACCACCGCAGGGTACTGGGGCCAACGTCCTGACTTTC. Its protein product is CASSPPQGTGANVLTF. Combining the CDR3 with reference TRBV18 and TRBJ2-6 gives the whole variable domain NAGVMQNPRHLVRRRGQEARLRCSPMKGHSHVYWYRQLPEEGLKFMVYLQKENIIDESGMPKERFSAEFPKEGPSILRIQQVVRGDSAAYFCASSPPQGTGANVLTFGAGSRLTVL.

The sample holds many counts of this clonotype. The chain employs TRBV6-2 or TRBV6-3 and TRBJ2-1; D gene ambiguous. The ends were cut back, 2 bases at V and 6 bases at J, with 11 bases in the middle. The length of the CDR3 is 14 residues. The germline V gene has CDR1 MNHEY and CDR2 SVGEGT. The CDR3 bases are TGTGCCAGCAGTTACGGTGGGCGAGGCAATGAGCAGTTCTTC. Residues: CASSYGGRGNEQFF.

This clonotype was seen at least ten times. The genes are TRBV5-4 and TRBJ2-5, with 11 positions matching TRBD1. Trimming removed 4 bases from V and 5 bases from J; junction bases left unmatched: 7. The germline V gene has CDR1 SGHNT and CDR2 YYREEE (reference sequence). The CDR3 sequence is 15 residues long. CDR3 DNA: TGTGCCAGCAGCAGGCGGACAGGGGGCTTCGAGACCCAGTACTTC. Its translation is CASSRRTGGFETQYF.

The chain carries TRBV6-2 or TRBV6-3 and TRBJ2-5; D gene unclear. From germline, CDR1 is MNHEY and CDR2 SVGEGT. Trimming stripped 6 bases from V and 4 bases from J, with 18 bases between. This CDR3 has 15 amino acids. Written as DNA, the CDR3 is TGTGCCAGCAGCGATAGACCAGGTCGAAGAGAGACCCAGTACTTC. Amino acid sequence: CASSDRPGRRETQYF.

In this sample, this clonotype turned up many times. The chain carries TRBV20-1 and TRBJ2-7; TRBD2 matches 8 bases. V trimming: 6 bases; J trimming: 9 bases; junction bases outside the gene matches: 13. Germline CDR1 and CDR2: DFQATT and SNEGSKA (reference sequence). The CDR3 length is 13 residues. In DNA, the CDR3 is TGCAGTGCAGGACTAGCCGGTATTCTTGGGCAGTACTTC. It yields the protein CSAGLAGILGQYF.

This clonotype has at least ten counts. The DNA is left out, because the CDR3 cannot be placed on it with certainty; the CDR3 is given as TCRdb lists it. The V gene is TRBV24-1, the J gene TRBJ2-5. The CDR3 has 11 residues if both end residues are counted. Per germline, CDR1 KGHDR and CDR2 SFDVKD. The CDR3 here is CATSFLETQYF.

This clonotype has a count of ten or more. The chain has TRBV11-1 and TRBJ2-2; TRBD1 agrees at 7 bases. The germline gives CDR1 SGHAT, CDR2 FQDESV (reference sequence). J gave up 6 bases and V 3 bases, and 7 bases lay outside the gene matches. The CDR3 runs to 15 residues. CDR3 sequence (DNA): TGTGCCAGCAGCTTTAGGACAGGATGGGCCGGGGAGCTGTTTTTT. This codes for CASSFRTGWAGELFF.

This clonotype showed up just once. The V gene is TRBV6-5, the J gene TRBJ2-1; maybe TRBD1 (6 bases). The V and J ends lost 7 bases and 4 bases respectively, with 8 bases between them. CDR3 size: 12 residues. Germline V CDR1 and CDR2: MNHEY, SVGAGI. CDR3 bases: TGTGCCAGCACAGGACAGTACAATGAGCAGTTCTTC. Protein product: CASTGQYNEQFF.

The rearrangement uses TRBV6-6 and TRBJ2-5, with D perhaps TRBD2 (7 bases). V lost 2 bases to trimming and J lost 1 base, with 14 bases between them. This CDR3 contains 16 residues. Germline loops: CDR1 MNHNY, CDR2 SVGAGI (reference sequence). CDR3 bases: TGTGCCAGCAGTTACGGGGCGGGGGCCGTCCAAGAGACCCAGTACTTC. The encoded protein is CASSYGAGAVQETQYF.

The chain uses TRBV19 and TRBJ1-5; 8 bases fit TRBD1. The germline V gene encodes CDR1 LNHDA and CDR2 SQIVND (reference sequence). This CDR3 is 14 amino acids long. V lost 3 bases, J lost 5 bases, and 3 bases stayed unmatched. CDR3 in DNA: TGTGCCAGTAGTATGGGACAGGTCCATCAGCCCCAGCATTTT. Translating it yields CASSMGQVHQPQHF.

The table lists this clonotype with many counts. The CDR3 protein is CASSQEGSYGYTF. In DNA form, the CDR3 reads TGCGCCAGCAGCCAAGAGGGCAGCTATGGCTACACCTTC. The chain combines TRBV4-1 with TRBJ1-2; D not resolved. Germline V gene data show CDR1 as MGHRA and CDR2 as YSYEKL. Trimming left V 0 bases short and J 4 bases short, with 6 bases between. The CDR3 length is 13 residues.

Many counts were recorded for this clonotype. V is TRBV9 and J is TRBJ2-2; D is tentatively TRBD1 or TRBD2 (5 bases each). The CDR3 loop spans 16 amino acids. The germline gives CDR1 SGDLS, CDR2 YYNGEE. Trimming took 4 bases from V and 4 from J, leaving 17 bases between them. Here the CDR3 reads CASSPRGSGVTGELFF. In DNA, the CDR3 is TGTGCCAGCAGCCCCCGGGGCAGCGGTGTCACCGGGGAGCTGTTTTTT. Together with reference TRBV9 and TRBJ2-2, the CDR3 gives the full variable domain: DSGVTQTPKHLITATGQRVTLRCSPRSGDLSVYWYQQSLDQGLQFLIQYYNGEERAKGNILERFSAQQFPDLHSELNLSSLELGDSALYFCASSPRGSGVTGELFFGEGSRLTVL.

Points on this clonotype: A far larger clone differs by one base, so this is likely a read error. The chain links TRBV7-9 to TRBJ2-3; TRBD1 might be the D (5 bases). The CDR3 has 15 residues. The germline gives CDR1 SEHNR, CDR2 FQNEAQ (reference sequence). The CDR3 bases are TGTGCCAGCAGCTTGGACACCTACTACACAGATACGCTGTATTTT. Encoded protein: CASSLDTYYTDTLYF.

V and J are TRBV20-1 and TRBJ2-1; tentative D call: TRBD1 (6 bases). V was clipped by 8 bases and J by 11 bases, with 19 bases between them. The V gene's germline CDR1 is DFQATT and CDR2 SNEGSKA (reference sequence). The CDR3 extends over 12 amino acids. As DNA, the CDR3 is TGCAGTACCTCGGACAGCCGGGATCAGCAGTTCTTC. Its translation: CSTSDSRDQQFF.